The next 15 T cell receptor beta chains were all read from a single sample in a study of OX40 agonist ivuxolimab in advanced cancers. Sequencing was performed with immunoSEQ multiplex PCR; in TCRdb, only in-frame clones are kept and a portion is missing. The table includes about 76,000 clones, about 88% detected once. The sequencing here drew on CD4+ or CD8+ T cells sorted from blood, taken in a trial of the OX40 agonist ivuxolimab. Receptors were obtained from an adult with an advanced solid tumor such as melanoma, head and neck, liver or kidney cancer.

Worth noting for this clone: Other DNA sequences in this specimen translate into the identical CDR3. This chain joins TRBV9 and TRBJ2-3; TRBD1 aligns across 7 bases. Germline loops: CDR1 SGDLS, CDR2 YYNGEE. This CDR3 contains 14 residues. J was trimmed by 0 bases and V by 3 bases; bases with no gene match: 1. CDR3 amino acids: CASSAQGSTDTQYF. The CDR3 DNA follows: TGTGCCAGCAGCGCACAGGGGAGCACAGATACGCAGTATTTT.

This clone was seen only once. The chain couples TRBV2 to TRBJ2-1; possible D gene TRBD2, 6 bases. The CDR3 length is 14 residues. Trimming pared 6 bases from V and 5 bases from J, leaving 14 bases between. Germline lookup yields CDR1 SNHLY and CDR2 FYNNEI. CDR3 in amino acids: CASRHSSAHNEQFF. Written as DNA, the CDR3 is TGTGCCAGCAGGCACTCTAGCGCACACAATGAGCAGTTCTTC.

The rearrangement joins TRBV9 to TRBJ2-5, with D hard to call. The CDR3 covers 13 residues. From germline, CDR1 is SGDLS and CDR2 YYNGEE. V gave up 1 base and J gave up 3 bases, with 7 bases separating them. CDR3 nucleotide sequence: TGTGCCAGCAGCGTATTCGGAGAAGAGACCCAGTACTTC. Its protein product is CASSVFGEETQYF. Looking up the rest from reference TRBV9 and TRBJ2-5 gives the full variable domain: DSGVTQTPKHLITATGQRVTLRCSPRSGDLSVYWYQQSLDQGLQFLIQYYNGEERAKGNILERFSAQQFPDLHSELNLSSLELGDSALYFCASSVFGEETQYFGPGTRLLVL.

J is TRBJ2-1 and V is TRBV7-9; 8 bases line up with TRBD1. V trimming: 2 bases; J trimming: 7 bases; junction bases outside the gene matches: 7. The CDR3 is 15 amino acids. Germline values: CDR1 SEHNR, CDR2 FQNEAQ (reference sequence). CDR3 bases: TGTGCCAGCAGCTTACAGCGAACAGGGGGGAATGAGCAGTTCTTC. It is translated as CASSLQRTGGNEQFF.

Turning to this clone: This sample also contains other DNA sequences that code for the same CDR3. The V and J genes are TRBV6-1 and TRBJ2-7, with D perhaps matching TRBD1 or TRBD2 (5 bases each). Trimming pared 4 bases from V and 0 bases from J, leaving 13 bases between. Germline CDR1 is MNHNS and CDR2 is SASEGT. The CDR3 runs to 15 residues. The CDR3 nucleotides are TGTGCCAGCAGTGGAACCGGGACCCTCTCCTACGAGCAGTACTTC. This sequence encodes CASSGTGTLSYEQYF.

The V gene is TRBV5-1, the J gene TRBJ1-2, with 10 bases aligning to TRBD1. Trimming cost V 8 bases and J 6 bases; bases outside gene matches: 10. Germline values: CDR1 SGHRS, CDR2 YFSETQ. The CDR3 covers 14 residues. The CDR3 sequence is CASRDTTGGDGYTF. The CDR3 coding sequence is TGCGCCAGTAGAGATACGACAGGGGGCGATGGCTACACCTTC.

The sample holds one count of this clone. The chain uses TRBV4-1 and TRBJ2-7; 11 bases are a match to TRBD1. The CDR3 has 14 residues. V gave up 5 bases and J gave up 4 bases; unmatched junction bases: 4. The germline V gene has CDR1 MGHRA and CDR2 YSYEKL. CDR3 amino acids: CASSLRDRGYEQYF. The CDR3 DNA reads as TGCGCCAGCAGCTTACGGGACAGGGGGTACGAGCAGTACTTC.

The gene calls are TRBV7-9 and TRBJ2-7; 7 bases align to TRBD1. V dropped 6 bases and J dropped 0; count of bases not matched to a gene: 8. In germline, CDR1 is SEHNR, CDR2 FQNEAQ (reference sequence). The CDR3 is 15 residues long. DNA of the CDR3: TGTGCCAGCAGTGAAACGGGACAGCACTCCTACGAGCAGTACTTC. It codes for CASSETGQHSYEQYF.

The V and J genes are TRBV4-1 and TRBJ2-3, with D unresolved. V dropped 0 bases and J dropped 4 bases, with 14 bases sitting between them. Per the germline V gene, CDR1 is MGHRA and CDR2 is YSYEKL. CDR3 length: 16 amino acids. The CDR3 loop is CASSQEYLRQADTQYF. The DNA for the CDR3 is TGCGCCAGCAGCCAAGAATATCTACGTCAGGCAGATACGCAGTATTTT.

CDR3 in amino acids: CARSTGDVGPGKETQYF. In nucleotides, the CDR3 is TGTGCCAGGAGCACCGGGGATGTCGGACCCGGGAAAGAGACCCAGTACTTC. The chain carries TRBV6-4 and TRBJ2-5; D might be TRBD2 (5 bases). This CDR3 contains 17 residues. V lost 9 bases and J lost 3, with 26 bases in between. Germline V gene lookup returns CDR1 MRHNA and CDR2 SNTAGT.

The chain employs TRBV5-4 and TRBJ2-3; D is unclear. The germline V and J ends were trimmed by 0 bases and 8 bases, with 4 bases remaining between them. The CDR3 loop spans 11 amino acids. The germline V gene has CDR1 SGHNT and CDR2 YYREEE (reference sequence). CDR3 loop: CASSLGPTQYF. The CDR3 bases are TGTGCCAGCAGCTTGGGGCCTACGCAGTATTTT.

CDR3 region: CASSLEGTRTGELFF. Written as DNA, the CDR3 is TGTGCCAGCAGCTTAGAAGGGACTAGAACCGGGGAGCTGTTTTTT. This chain joins TRBV7-9 and TRBJ2-2, with 8 bases matching TRBD2. The CDR3 totals 15 residues. The germline V gene has CDR1 SEHNR and CDR2 FQNEAQ (reference sequence). The V segment lost 1 base and the J segment 5 bases; nucleotides outside the gene matches: 3.

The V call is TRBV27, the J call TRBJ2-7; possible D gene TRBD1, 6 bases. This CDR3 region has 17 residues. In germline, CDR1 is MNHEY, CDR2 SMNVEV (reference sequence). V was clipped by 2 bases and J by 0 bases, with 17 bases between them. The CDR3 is CASSLKQSTGYSYEQYF. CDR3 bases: TGTGCCAGCAGTTTAAAACAATCAACAGGGTACTCCTACGAGCAGTACTTC.

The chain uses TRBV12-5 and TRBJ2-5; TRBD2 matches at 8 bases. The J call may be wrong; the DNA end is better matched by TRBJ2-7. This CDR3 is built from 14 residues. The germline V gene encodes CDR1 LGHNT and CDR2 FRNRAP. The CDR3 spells CASVPTGGDYEQYF. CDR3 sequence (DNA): TGTGCTAGTGTTCCGACGGGAGGGGATTACGAGCAGTACTTC.

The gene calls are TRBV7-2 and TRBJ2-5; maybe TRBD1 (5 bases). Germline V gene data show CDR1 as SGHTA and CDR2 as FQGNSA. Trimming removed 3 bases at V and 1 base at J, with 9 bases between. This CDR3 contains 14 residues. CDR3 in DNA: TGTGCCAGCAGCTTGGGGCAGGGCCAAGAGACCCAGTACTTC. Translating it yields CASSLGQGQETQYF.